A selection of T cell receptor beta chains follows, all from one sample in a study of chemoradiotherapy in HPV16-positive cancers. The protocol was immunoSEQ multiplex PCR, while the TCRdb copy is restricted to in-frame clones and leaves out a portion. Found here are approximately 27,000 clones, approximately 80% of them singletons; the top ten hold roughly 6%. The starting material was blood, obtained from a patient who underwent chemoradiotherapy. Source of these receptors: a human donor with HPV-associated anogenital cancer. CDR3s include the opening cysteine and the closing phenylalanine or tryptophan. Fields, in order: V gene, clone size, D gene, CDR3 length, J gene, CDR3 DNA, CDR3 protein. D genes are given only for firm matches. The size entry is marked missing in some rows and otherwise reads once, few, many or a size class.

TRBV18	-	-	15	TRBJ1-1	TGTGCCAGCTCACCCTGGACGGATTTGAACACTGAAGCTTTCTTT	CASSPWTDLNTEAFF
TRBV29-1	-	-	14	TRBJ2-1	TGCAGCGTTGAAGATACGGCTCTGATCAATGAGCAGTTCTTC	CSVEDTALINEQFF
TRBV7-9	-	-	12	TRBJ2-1	TGTGCCAGCAGCTTATGGAATCTCGAGCAGTTCTTC	CASSLWNLEQFF
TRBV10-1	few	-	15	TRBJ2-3	TGCGCCAGCAGTGAGTCTCTGGGGGGGGCGGATACGCAGTATTTT	CASSESLGGADTQYF
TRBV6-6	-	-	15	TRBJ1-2	TGTGCCAGCAGTTACGAAAAGGGACGGGGCTATGGCTACACCTTC	CASSYEKGRGYGYTF
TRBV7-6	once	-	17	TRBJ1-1	TGTGCCAGCAGCTTAGCGCAGTGGGGGGGGTTGAACACTGAAGCTTTCTTT	CASSLAQWGGLNTEAFF
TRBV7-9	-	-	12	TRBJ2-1	TGTGCCAGCAGCTTGAGGGTATTGGAGCAGTTCTTC	CASSLRVLEQFF
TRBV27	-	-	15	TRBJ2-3	TGTGCCAGCAGTTTAGGGGGTGGGGGCACAGATACGCAGTATTTT	CASSLGGGGTDTQYF
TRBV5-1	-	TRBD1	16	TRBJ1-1	TGCGCCAGCAGCTTGGATCCAACCCGACAGGGAACTGAAGCTTTCTTT	CASSLDPTRQGTEAFF
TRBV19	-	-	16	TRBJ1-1	TGTGCCAGTAGTATCCCTCCGTCGACAGGGAACACTGAAGCTTTCTTT	CASSIPPSTGNTEAFF
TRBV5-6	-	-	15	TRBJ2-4	TGTGCCAGCAGCTCGACCCAGGGAATCAAAAACATTCAGTACTTC	CASSSTQGIKNIQYF
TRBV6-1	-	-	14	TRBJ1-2	TGTGCCAGCAGGGCAAAGCAGATGAATGATGGCTACACCTTC	CASRAKQMNDGYTF
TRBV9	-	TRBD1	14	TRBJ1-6	TGTGCCAGCAGTGTAGGACAGGGGTCTTCACCCCTCCACTTT	CASSVGQGSSPLHF
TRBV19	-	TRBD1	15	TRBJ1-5	TGTGCCAGTAGCACCGGGACAGGGACCAATCAGCCCCAGCATTTT	CASSTGTGTNQPQHF
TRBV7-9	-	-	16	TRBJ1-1	TGTGCCAGCAGCTTAGGAGGTCTCGGGGGGGGCACTGAAGCTTTCTTT	CASSLGGLGGGTEAFF
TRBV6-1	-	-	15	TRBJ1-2	TGTGCCAGCAGTGCACAAGGGGGGTACTTTATTGGCTACACCTTC	CASSAQGGYFIGYTF